What follows are 8 T cell receptor beta chains derived from one specimen sequenced in a study of T cell responses to AZD1222 COVID-19 vaccine. Libraries were prepared by immunoSEQ multiplex PCR; TCRdb keeps only in-frame clonotypes and omits some of them. Found here are about 180,000 clones, 94% of them singletons; the top ten hold 1.6%. Specimen: peripheral blood, collected 28 days after the second AZD1222 dose. These receptors were taken from an adult who received the AZD1222 COVID-19 vaccine.

The rearrangement joins TRBV4-2 to TRBJ1-1; weak D call: TRBD1 (5 bases). CDR1 and CDR2 (germline): LGHNA, YNFKEQ. CDR3 length: 15 residues. Trimming left V 1 base short and J 4 bases short, with 13 bases between. The CDR3 is CASSQVGGVATEAFF. CDR3 nucleotides: TGTGCCAGCAGCCAAGTGGGAGGGGTGGCCACTGAAGCTTTCTTT.

CDR3 protein: CASSDGTGLQPQHF. The CDR3 DNA follows: TGTGCCAGCAGCGACGGGACCGGCCTTCAGCCCCAGCATTTT. The genes are TRBV9 and TRBJ1-5; possible D gene TRBD1, 5 bases. The CDR3 spans 14 residues. Germline CDR1 and CDR2: SGDLS and YYNGEE. V gave up 3 bases and J gave up 6 bases, with 13 bases separating them.

The chain links TRBV12-3 or TRBV12-4 to TRBJ1-5; D gene ambiguous. The V end lost 6 bases, the J end lost 4 bases, and 7 bases lay between the germline ends. The CDR3 loop spans 12 amino acids. CDR3 bases: TGTGCCAGCAGGGGTTGGAATCAGCCCCAGCATTTT. Translating it yields CASRGWNQPQHF.

The chain links TRBV2 to TRBJ2-7; TRBD1 might be the D (6 bases). The length of the CDR3 is 15 residues. CDR1 is SNHLY and CDR2 is FYNNEI in the germline V gene. The ends were cut back, 2 bases at V and 3 bases at J, with 14 bases in the middle. This CDR3 is CASSELLDSRYEQYF. The DNA of the CDR3 is TGTGCCAGCAGTGAACTTTTGGACAGCCGCTACGAGCAGTACTTC.

In this sample, this clone turned up once. Other DNA sequences within the sample encode an identical CDR3. This rearrangement joins TRBV18 to TRBJ1-1; no firm D call. Germline-derived CDR1 and CDR2 are KGHSH and LQKENI. The V gene lost 2 bases and the J gene lost 0 bases, with 7 bases spanning the gap. The CDR3 is made up of 14 amino acids. CDR3 sequence reads: CASSPSGMNTEAFF. The CDR3 DNA is TGTGCCAGCTCACCATCCGGGATGAACACTGAAGCTTTCTTT.

The chain carries TRBV11-3 and TRBJ1-4; D is unclear. Germline V gene lookup returns CDR1 SGHNT and CDR2 YENEEA. V gave up 1 base and J gave up 2 bases, with 8 bases separating them. CDR3 length: 15 amino acids. In DNA, the CDR3 is TGTGCCAGCAGCTTAGGAGGCCGCACTAATGAAAAACTGTTTTTT. Protein sequence: CASSLGGRTNEKLFF.

The chain carries TRBV5-8 and TRBJ1-1; TRBD1 aligns across 10 bases. Per germline, CDR1 SGHTS and CDR2 YDEGEE. The CDR3 is made up of 13 amino acids. The junction had 1 base not matched to a gene; V was cut back by 7 bases and J by 1 base. The CDR3 loop is CASGDRGNTEAFF. CDR3 coding DNA: TGTGCCAGCGGGGACAGGGGGAACACTGAAGCTTTCTTT.

The V and J genes are TRBV11-2 and TRBJ1-1; D uncertain. Germline V gene lookup returns CDR1 SGHAT and CDR2 FQNNGV. The V end lost 4 bases, the J end lost 4 bases, and 10 bases lay between the germline ends. The CDR3 totals 13 residues. The CDR3 loop is CASSWTRGTEAFF. DNA of the CDR3: TGTGCCAGCAGCTGGACCCGAGGCACTGAAGCTTTCTTT.